This record looks at one TCR beta chain sequence and its context. In the original processing: Reference gene primers were amplified, and this amplification served to estimate nucleated cell counts. TCRdb keeps only in-frame clones here, not all; method: immunoSEQ multiplex PCR. D and trimming were read from the DNA, whereas the V and J calls and clone size are those reported in that table. Altogether about 98,000 clones are present, approximately 90% being singletons, with the ten largest covering approximately 4.9%. These data originate in a study of blood T cell repertoires in COVID-19. Overall study context: From T cells, B-cell-depleted T cells, or PBMCs came the material, which was cDNA or gDNA.

CDR1 and CDR2 from the germline V gene are MNHEY and SVGAGI. Unmatched junction bases numbered 7, after V lost 7 bases and J lost 5 bases. This CDR3 spans 15 amino acids. The chain uses TRBV6-5 and TRBJ2-2, with 10 bases lining up with TRBD1. Material for sequencing was peripheral blood. The sequence was collected from a man aged 70 or older with acute or convalescent COVID-19. CDR3 protein: CASTFWTGGTGELFF. In DNA form, the CDR3 reads TGTGCCAGCACCTTTTGGACAGGGGGGACCGGGGAGCTGTTTTTT.